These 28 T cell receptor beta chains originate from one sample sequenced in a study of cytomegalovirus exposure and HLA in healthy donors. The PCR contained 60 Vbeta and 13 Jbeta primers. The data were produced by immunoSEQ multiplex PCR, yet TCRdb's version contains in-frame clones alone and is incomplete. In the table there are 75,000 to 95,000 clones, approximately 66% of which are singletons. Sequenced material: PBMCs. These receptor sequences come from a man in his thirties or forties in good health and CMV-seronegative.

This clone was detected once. The CDR3 region has the DNA TGCGCCAGCAGCTTGGCCCCAGGGGAAGGGTATGGCTACACCTTC. It is translated as CASSLAPGEGYGYTF. The rearrangement joins TRBV5-1 to TRBJ1-2, with D perhaps TRBD1 (6 bases). Trimming took off 0 bases at V and 5 bases at J, with 14 bases between the two ends. The CDR3 consists of 15 residues. CDR1 SGHRS and CDR2 YFSETQ come from the germline V gene.

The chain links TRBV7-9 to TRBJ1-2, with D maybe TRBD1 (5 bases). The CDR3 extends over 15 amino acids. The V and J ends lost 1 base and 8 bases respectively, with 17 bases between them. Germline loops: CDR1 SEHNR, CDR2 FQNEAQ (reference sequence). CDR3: CASSLVGAGSGGYTF. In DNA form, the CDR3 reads TGTGCCAGCAGCTTAGTTGGGGCAGGAAGTGGCGGCTACACCTTC. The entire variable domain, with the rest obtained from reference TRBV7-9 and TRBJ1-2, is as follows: DTGVSQNPRHKITKRGQNVTFRCDPISEHNRLYWYRQTLGQGPEFLTYFQNEAQLEKSRLLSDRFSAERPKGSFSTLEIQRTEQGDSAMYLCASSLVGAGSGGYTFGSGTRLTVV.

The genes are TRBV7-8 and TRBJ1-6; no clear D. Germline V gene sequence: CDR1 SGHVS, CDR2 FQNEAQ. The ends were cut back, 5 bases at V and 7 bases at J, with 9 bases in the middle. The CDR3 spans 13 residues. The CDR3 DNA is TGTGCCAGCAGCCTGGCGGAGAATTCACCCCTCCACTTT. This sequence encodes CASSLAENSPLHF.

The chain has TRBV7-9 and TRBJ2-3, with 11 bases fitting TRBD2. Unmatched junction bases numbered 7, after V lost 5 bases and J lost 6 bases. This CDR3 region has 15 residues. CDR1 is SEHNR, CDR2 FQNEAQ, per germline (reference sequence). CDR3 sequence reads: CASSRLAGGFDTQYF. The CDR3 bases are TGTGCCAGCAGCCGTTTAGCGGGAGGGTTCGATACGCAGTATTTT.

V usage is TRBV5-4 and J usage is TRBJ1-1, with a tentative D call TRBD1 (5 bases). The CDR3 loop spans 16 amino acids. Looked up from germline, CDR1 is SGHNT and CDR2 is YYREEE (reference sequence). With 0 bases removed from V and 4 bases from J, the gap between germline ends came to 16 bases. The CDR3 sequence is CASSLGIGGGVTEAFF. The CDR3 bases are TGTGCCAGCAGCTTGGGTATCGGTGGAGGGGTCACTGAAGCTTTCTTT. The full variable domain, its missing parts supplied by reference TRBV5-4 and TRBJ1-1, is ETGVTQSPTHLIKTRGQQVTLRCSSQSGHNTVSWYQQALGQGPQFIFQYYREEENGRGNFPPRFSGLQFPNYSSELNVNALELDDSALYLCASSLGIGGGVTEAFFGQGTRLTVV.

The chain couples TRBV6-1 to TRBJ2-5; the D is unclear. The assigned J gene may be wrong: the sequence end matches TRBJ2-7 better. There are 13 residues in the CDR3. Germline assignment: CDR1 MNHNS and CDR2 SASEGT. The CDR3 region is CASSEATPYEQYF. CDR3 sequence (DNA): TGTGCCAGCAGTGAAGCAACGCCCTACGAGCAGTACTTC.

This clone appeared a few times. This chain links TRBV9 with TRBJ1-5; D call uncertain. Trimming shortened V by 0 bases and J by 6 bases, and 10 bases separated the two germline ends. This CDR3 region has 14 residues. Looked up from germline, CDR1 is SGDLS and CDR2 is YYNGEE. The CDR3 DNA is TGTGCCAGCAGCGTAGGATCCTCAGTTCAGCCCCAGCATTTT. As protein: CASSVGSSVQPQHF.

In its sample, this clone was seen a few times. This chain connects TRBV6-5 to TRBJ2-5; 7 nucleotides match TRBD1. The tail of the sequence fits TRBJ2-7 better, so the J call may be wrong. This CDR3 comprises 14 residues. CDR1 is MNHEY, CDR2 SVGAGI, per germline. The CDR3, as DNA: TGTGCCAGCAGTATACGGGACAGCTCCTACGAGCAGTACTTC. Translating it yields CASSIRDSSYEQYF.

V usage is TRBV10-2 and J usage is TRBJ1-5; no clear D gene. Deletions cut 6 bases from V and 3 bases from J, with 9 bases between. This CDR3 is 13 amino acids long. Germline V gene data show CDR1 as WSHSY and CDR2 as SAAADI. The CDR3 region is CASRGRVNQPQHF. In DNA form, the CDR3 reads TGCGCCAGCAGGGGTCGGGTCAATCAGCCCCAGCATTTT.

CDR3 bases: TGTGCCAGCAGCTTCATGGGCGGGGGCGGAAGGGATACGCAGTATTTT. It yields the protein CASSFMGGGGRDTQYF. The V call is TRBV7-9, the J call TRBJ2-3; TRBD2 is a possible D gene (7 bases). Germline values: CDR1 SEHNR, CDR2 FQNEAQ (reference sequence). Trimming cost V 3 bases and J 6 bases, with 19 bases left between them. The CDR3 totals 16 residues. Combining the CDR3 with reference TRBV7-9 and TRBJ2-3 gives the whole variable domain DTGVSQNPRHKITKRGQNVTFRCDPISEHNRLYWYRQTLGQGPEFLTYFQNEAQLEKSRLLSDRFSAERPKGSFSTLEIQRTEQGDSAMYLCASSFMGGGGRDTQYFGPGTRLTVL.

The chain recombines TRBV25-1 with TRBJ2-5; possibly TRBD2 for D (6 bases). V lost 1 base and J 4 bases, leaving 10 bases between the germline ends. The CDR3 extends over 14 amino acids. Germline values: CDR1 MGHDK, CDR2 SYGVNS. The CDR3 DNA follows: TGTGCCAGCAGTGAATCCGACGGGAGAGAGACCCAGTACTTC. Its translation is CASSESDGRETQYF.

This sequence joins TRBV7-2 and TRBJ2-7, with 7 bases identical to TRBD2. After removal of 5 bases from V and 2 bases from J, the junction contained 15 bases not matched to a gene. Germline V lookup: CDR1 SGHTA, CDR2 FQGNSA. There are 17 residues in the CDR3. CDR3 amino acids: CASSPLGRLAVTYEQYF. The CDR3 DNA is TGTGCCAGCAGCCCCCTTGGGAGGCTAGCGGTCACCTACGAGCAGTACTTC.

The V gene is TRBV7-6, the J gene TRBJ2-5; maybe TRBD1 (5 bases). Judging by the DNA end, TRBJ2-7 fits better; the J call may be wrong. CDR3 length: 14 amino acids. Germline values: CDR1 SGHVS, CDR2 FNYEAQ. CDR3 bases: TGTGCCAGCAGCTTAAGGGGCAACTCCTACGAGCAGTACTTC. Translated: CASSLRGNSYEQYF.

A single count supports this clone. This CDR3 reads CSVEGTSGSRNEQFF. The CDR3 DNA follows: TGCAGCGTTGAGGGGACTAGCGGGAGCCGCAATGAGCAGTTCTTC. The chain has TRBV29-1 and TRBJ2-1, with 14 bases aligning to TRBD2. The germline CDR1 and CDR2 sequences are SQVTM and ANQGSEA. The CDR3 has 15 amino acids. The junction had 4 bases not matched to a gene; V was cut back by 3 bases and J by 6 bases.

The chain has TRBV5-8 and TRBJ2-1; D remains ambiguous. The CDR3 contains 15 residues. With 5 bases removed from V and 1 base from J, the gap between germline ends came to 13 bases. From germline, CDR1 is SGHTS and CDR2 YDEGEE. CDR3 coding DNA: TGTGCCAGCAGTTTCCAGGCTCAATCCTACAATGAGCAGTTCTTC. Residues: CASSFQAQSYNEQFF.

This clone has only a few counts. Here the CDR3 reads CASSVPGREKLFF. DNA of the CDR3: TGTGCCAGCAGTGTTCCCGGGAGGGAAAAACTGTTTTTT. The rearrangement links TRBV27 to TRBJ1-4; D uncertain. V lost 5 bases and J 8 bases, leaving 12 bases between the germline ends. Germline V gene lookup returns CDR1 MNHEY and CDR2 SMNVEV (reference sequence). This CDR3 spans 13 amino acids.

CDR3 DNA sequence: TGTGCCAGCAGCTTATCCGGACTGATCTATGGCTACACCTTC. Its translation is CASSLSGLIYGYTF. The V and J genes are TRBV13 and TRBJ1-2; no definite D call. Germline V gene sequence: CDR1 PRHDT, CDR2 FYEKMQ (reference sequence). The CDR3 extends over 14 amino acids. The V end was cut by 2 bases, the J end by 4 bases, with 11 bases between. The full variable domain, with the rest looked up from reference TRBV13 and TRBJ1-2, is AAGVIQSPRHLIKEKRETATLKCYPIPRHDTVYWYQQGPGQDPQFLISFYEKMQSDKGSIPDRFSAQQFSDYHSELNMSSLELGDSALYFCASSLSGLIYGYTFGSGTRLTVV.

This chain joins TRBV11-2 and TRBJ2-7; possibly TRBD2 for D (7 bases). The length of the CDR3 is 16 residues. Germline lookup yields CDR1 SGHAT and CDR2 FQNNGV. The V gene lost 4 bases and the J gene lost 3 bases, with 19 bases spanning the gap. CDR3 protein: CASSSTGGPPNYEQYF. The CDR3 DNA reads TGTGCCAGCAGCTCCACGGGGGGCCCCCCCAACTACGAGCAGTACTTC.

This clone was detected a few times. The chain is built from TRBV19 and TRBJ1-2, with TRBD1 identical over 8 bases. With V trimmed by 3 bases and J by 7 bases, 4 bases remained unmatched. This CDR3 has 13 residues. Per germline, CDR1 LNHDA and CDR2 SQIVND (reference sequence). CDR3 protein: CASSIDRGSGYTF. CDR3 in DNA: TGTGCCAGTAGTATTGACAGGGGTTCTGGCTACACCTTC. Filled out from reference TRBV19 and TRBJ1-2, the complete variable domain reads DGGITQSPKYLFRKEGQNVTLSCEQNLNHDAMYWYRQDPGQGLRLIYYSQIVNDFQKGDIAEGYSVSREKKESFPLTVTSAQKNPTAFYLCASSIDRGSGYTFGSGTRLTVV.

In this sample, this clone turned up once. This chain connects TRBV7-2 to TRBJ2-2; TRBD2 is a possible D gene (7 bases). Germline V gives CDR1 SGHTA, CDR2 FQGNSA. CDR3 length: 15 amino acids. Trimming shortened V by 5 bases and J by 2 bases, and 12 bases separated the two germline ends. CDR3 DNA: TGTGCCAGCAGCCTGGGGGGGGCTAACACCGGGGAGCTGTTTTTT. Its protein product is CASSLGGANTGELFF.

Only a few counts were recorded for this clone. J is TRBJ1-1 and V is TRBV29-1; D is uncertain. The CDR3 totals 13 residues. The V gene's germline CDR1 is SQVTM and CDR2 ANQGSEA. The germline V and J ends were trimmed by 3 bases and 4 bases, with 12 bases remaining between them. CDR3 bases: TGCAGCGTTGAGTCCGGTTGGAGCACTGAAGCTTTCTTT. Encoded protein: CSVESGWSTEAFF.

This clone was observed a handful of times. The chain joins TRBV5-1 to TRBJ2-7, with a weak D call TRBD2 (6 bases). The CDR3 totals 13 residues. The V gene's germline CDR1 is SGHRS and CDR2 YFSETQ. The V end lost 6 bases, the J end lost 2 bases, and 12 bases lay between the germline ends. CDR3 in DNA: TGCGCCAGCACTACCCCGGGGGCCTACGAGCAGTACTTC. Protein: CASTTPGAYEQYF. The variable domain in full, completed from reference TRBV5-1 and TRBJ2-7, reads KAGVTQTPRYLIKTRGQQVTLSCSPISGHRSVSWYQQTPGQGLQFLFEYFSETQRNKGNFPGRFSGRQFSNSRSEMNVSTLELGDSALYLCASTTPGAYEQYFGPGTRLTVT.

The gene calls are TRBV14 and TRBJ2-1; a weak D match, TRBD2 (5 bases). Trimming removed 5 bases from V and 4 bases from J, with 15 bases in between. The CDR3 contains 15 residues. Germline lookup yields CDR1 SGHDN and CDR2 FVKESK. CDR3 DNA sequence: TGTGCCAGCAGCAAGACTATTGTGGGGTACAATGAGCAGTTCTTC. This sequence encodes CASSKTIVGYNEQFF.

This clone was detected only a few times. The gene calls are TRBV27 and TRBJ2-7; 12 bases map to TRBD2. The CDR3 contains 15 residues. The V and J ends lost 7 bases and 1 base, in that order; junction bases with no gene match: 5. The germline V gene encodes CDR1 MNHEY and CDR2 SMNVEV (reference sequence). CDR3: CASTGGTSGSYEQYF. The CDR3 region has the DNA TGTGCCAGCACCGGCGGGACTAGCGGGTCCTACGAGCAGTACTTC.

Here the CDR3 reads CASSQSGLAEETQYF. In nucleotides, the CDR3 is TGTGCCAGCAGCCAATCGGGACTAGCGGAAGAGACCCAGTACTTC. The chain recombines TRBV11-1 with TRBJ2-5; the match to TRBD2 covers 11 bases. Per germline, CDR1 SGHAT and CDR2 FQDESV (reference sequence). The ends lost 5 bases at V and 3 bases at J; junction bases unmatched: 5. This CDR3 contains 15 residues.

CDR3 coding DNA: TGTGCCAGCAGTTACTCGAGAGGACAGCAAGAGACCCAGTACTTC. Translated: CASSYSRGQQETQYF. This chain connects TRBV6-5 to TRBJ2-5; D might be TRBD1 (6 bases). Trimming stripped 0 bases from V and 2 bases from J, with 10 bases between. CDR3 length: 15 amino acids. Per germline, CDR1 MNHEY and CDR2 SVGAGI.

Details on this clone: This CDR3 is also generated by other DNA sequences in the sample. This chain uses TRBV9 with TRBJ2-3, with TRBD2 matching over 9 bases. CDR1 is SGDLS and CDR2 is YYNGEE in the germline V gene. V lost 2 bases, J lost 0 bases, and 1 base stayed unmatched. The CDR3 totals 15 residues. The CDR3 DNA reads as TGTGCCAGCAGCGTCACTAGCGGGAGCACAGATACGCAGTATTTT. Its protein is CASSVTSGSTDTQYF.

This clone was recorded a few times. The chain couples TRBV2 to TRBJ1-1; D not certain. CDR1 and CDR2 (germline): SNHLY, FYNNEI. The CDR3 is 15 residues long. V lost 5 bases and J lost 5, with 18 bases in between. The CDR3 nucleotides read TGTGCCAGCAGTTACTCCGGAGAGATTCGGACTGAAGCTTTCTTT. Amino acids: CASSYSGEIRTEAFF. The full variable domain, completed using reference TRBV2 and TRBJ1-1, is EPEVTQTPSHQVTQMGQEVILRCVPISNHLYFYWYRQILGQKVEFLVSFYNNEISEKSEIFDDQFSVERPDGSNFTLKIRSTKLEDSAMYFCASSYSGEIRTEAFFGQGTRLTVV.